This T cell receptor (beta chain) was documented in a study of breast tumors, draining lymph nodes, adjacent tissues. Samples came from axillary lymph nodes draining the breast cancer. TCRdb analysed the multiplex PCR reads with MiXCR anew, one entry per CDR3 protein. The profile shows around 130,000 distinct CDR3 sequences, less than 25% of them singletons. CDR3 length equals 16 residues. CDR1 and CDR2 (germline): LNHDA, SQIVND (reference sequence). For this clonotype: Its antigen is unidentified. This clone may be a read error of a much larger clone one base away.

Study conclusions and caveats: Tumor and nontumor repertoires were significantly more similar in luminal-like than in basal-like breast cancer. Findings are consistent with lymph node origin and intratumoral expansion of most tumor T cells. Tumor TCR diversity was below lymph nodes but above nontumor tissue.

The TCR was taken from a female donor with breast cancer. Some clones in this sample may be carry-over from other donors' samples. The gene calls are TRBV19 and TRBJ2-1; 10 bases fit TRBD2. Material: axillary lymph node tissue. The DNA of the CDR3 is TGTGCCAGTAGTCAAGAGCGGGAGGGACCCTACAATGGGCAGTTCTTC. Encoded protein: CASSQEREGPYNGQFF. Together with reference TRBV19 and TRBJ2-1, the CDR3 gives the full variable domain: DGGITQSPKYLFRKEGQNVTLSCEQNLNHDAMYWYRQDPGQGLRLIYYSQIVNDFQKGDIAEGYSVSREKKESFPLTVTSAQKNPTAFYLCASSQEREGPYNGQFFGPGTRLTVL.